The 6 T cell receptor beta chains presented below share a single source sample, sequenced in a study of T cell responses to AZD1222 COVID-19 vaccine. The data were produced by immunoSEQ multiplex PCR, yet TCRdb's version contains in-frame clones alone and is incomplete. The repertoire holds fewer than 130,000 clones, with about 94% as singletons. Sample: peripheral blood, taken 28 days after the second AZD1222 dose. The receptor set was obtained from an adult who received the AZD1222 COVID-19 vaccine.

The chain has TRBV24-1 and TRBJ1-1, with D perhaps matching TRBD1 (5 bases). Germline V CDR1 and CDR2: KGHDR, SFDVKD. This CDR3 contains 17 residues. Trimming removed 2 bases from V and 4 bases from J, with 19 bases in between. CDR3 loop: CATSDSKPGPRSTEAFF. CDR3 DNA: TGTGCCACCAGTGATTCCAAACCGGGACCCCGGAGCACTGAAGCTTTCTTT.

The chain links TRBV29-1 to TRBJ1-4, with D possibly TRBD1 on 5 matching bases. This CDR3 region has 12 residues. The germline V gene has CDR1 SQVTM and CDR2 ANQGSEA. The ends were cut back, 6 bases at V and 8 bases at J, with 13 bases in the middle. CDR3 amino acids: CSVSGREEKLFF. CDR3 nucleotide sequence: TGCAGCGTATCGGGGCGGGAGGAAAAACTGTTTTTT.

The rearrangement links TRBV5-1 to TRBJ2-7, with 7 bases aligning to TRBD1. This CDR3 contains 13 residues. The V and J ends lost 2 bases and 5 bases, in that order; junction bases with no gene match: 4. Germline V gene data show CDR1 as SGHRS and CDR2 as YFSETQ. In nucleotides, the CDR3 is TGCGCCAGCAGCTTTGAGGGGGCAAACGAGCAGTACTTC. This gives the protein CASSFEGANEQYF.

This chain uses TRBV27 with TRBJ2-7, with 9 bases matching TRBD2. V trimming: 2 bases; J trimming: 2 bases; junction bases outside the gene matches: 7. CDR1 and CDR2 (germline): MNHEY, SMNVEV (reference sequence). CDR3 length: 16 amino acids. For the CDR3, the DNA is TGTGCCAGCAGTTTAGGGTCTAGCGGGATTGCCTACGAGCAGTACTTC. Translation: CASSLGSSGIAYEQYF.

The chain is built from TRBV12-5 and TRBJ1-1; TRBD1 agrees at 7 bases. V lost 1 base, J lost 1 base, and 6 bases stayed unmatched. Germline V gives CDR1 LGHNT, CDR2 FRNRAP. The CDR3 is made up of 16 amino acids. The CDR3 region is CASGLAGGNRNTEAFF. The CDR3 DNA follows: TGTGCTAGTGGTTTGGCAGGGGGAAATAGGAACACTGAAGCTTTCTTT.

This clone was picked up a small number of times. The CDR3: CASSLAGGTEAFF. The CDR3 coding sequence is TGTGCCAGCAGTTTGGCAGGGGGCACTGAAGCTTTCTTT. The gene calls are TRBV27 and TRBJ1-1, with 7 bases lining up with TRBD1. The germline V gene has CDR1 MNHEY and CDR2 SMNVEV (reference sequence). This CDR3 spans 13 amino acids. Trimming at V came to 3 bases and at J to 4 bases, leaving 2 bases not matched to a gene.